The present T cell receptor beta chain was sequenced within a study of cytomegalovirus exposure and HLA in healthy donors. Study-wide results and limits: Accounts indicate the classifier identified cytomegalovirus status with strong specificity and sensitivity. The majority of TCR sequences were rare, yet some public TCRs appeared in many donors.

Germline CDR1 reads SQVTM; CDR2 reads ANQGSEA. The CDR3 length is 14 residues. J lost 2 bases, V lost 8 bases, and 11 bases had no gene match. Note on this clone: What it binds is unknown.

The repertoire was sequenced with immunoSEQ multiplex PCR; TCRdb's copy has only in-frame clones and lacks some. Of hundreds of thousands of clones in the sample, approximately 87% were seen once. The sequenced sample was PBMCs. The TCR comes from a woman aged 18-35 years in good health and CMV-seronegative. This sequence joins TRBV29-1 and TRBJ2-5; 7 nucleotides match TRBD1. The CDR3 coding sequence is TGCAGCTCGTATACAGGGGACCGACAAGAGACCCAGTACTTC. Its translation: CSSYTGDRQETQYF. Together with reference TRBV29-1 and TRBJ2-5, the CDR3 gives the full variable domain: SAVISQKPSRDICQRGTSLTIQCQVDSQVTMMFWYRQQPGQSLTLIATANQGSEATYESGFVIDKFPISRPNLTFSTLTVSNMSPEDSSIYLCSSYTGDRQETQYFGPGTRLLVL.